This T cell receptor (beta chain) was documented in a study of cytomegalovirus exposure and HLA in healthy donors. Findings and limits, study-wide: Altogether, some 170 TCR beta chains were recorded as cytomegalovirus-associated. Later analysis identified a missense DCLRE1C variant that was linked to TCR beta V- and J-gene trimming. Later, an analysis showed that TCR beta chains associated with HLA were more clonally expanded than others that were equally common. In vitro assays verified that three CMV-associated chains recognized CMV antigens specifically.

In the case of this clone: What it binds is not known.

In the PCR, 60 Vbeta and 13 Jbeta primers were used. Sequencing used immunoSEQ multiplex PCR; TCRdb keeps in-frame clones, though not all of them. Its listing shows some 52,000 clones. Germline trimming cut 6 bases from V and 8 bases from J; bases unmatched to any gene: 10. This CDR3 region has 14 residues. CDR1 LNHDA and CDR2 SQIVND come from the germline V gene (reference sequence). This receptor was taken from a woman aged 55-70 years in good health and CMV-seropositive. The specimen sequenced was PBMCs. The rearrangement joins TRBV19 to TRBJ1-2, with 9 bases aligning to TRBD1. The CDR3 region is CASREGTGIGGYTF. CDR3 bases: TGTGCCAGTAGGGAGGGGACAGGGATCGGCGGCTACACCTTC.